The 17 T cell receptor beta chains below all came from one sample that was sequenced in a study of T cells in Graves' hyperthyroidism and ophthalmopathy. TCR beta CDR3 sequences were amplified from RNA transcripts. An initial round of RT-PCR targeting the TCR CDR3 relied on the HTBI primer set. TCRdb recomputed calls from the multiplex PCR reads with MiXCR, one row per CDR3 protein. This table has under 350,000 distinct CDR3 sequences, over 20% appearing once. The sample consisted of blood. The receptors derive from a woman between 45 and 60 years old with Graves' hyperthyroidism.

This rearrangement joins TRBV19 to TRBJ1-3; maybe TRBD1 (5 bases). CDR1 and CDR2 from the germline V gene are LNHDA and SQIVND (reference sequence). Trimming removed 3 bases at V and 0 bases at J, with 18 bases between. The CDR3 sequence is 18 residues long. In nucleotides, the CDR3 is TGTGCCAGTAGTATTACTACCGACAGTCTCTTCTCTGGAAACACCATATATTTT. Residues: CASSITTDSLFSGNTIYF.

This clonotype was detected a few times. The chain has TRBV5-1 and TRBJ2-7; 9 bases line up with TRBD1. J lost 4 bases, V lost 4 bases, and 3 bases had no gene match. This CDR3 has 13 amino acids. In germline, CDR1 is SGHRS, CDR2 YFSETQ. Written as DNA, the CDR3 is TGCGCCAGCAGCAAACAGGGGGCTTACGAGCAGTACTTC. Residues: CASSKQGAYEQYF.

This clonotype was seen a few times. V gene TRBV4-2 combines with J gene TRBJ2-5; perhaps D is TRBD1 or TRBD2 (5 bases each). Trimming took 1 base from V and 1 from J, leaving 10 bases between them. In germline, CDR1 is LGHNA, CDR2 YNFKEQ. CDR3 length: 15 residues. The CDR3 DNA sequence: TGTGCCAGCAGCCAAGGAGGGACGGCCCAAGAGACCCAGTACTTC. Encoded protein: CASSQGGTAQETQYF.

This clonotype was recorded many times. The chain is built from TRBV28 and TRBJ1-1; no definite D call. The V gene lost 3 bases and the J gene lost 0 bases, with 8 bases spanning the gap. CDR3 length: 14 residues. Germline V gene data show CDR1 as MDHEN and CDR2 as SYDVKM. CDR3 in amino acids: CASSFRRMNTEAFF. Here the CDR3 DNA reads TGTGCCAGCAGTTTCCGACGGATGAACACTGAAGCTTTCTTT.

In regard to this clonotype: Its ends do not fully match the called genes, so a read error is possible. This rearrangement joins TRBV6-1 to TRBJ2-1; TRBD2 matches at 9 bases. The CDR3 spans 16 residues. The germline CDR1 and CDR2 sequences are MNHNS and SASEGT. CDR3 in amino acids: CASSEEMLLAGNEQSF. DNA for the CDR3: TGTGCCAGCAGTGAAGAAATGCTCCTAGCGGGAAATGAGCAGTCCTTC.

This clonotype appeared a few times. This sequence joins TRBV9 and TRBJ2-2, with TRBD1 matching 7 bases. V shed 5 bases and J 3 bases; nucleotides not matched to a gene: 4. Germline CDR1 SGDLS, CDR2 YYNGEE. The CDR3 runs 14 residues. Here the CDR3 DNA reads TGTGCCAGCAGAGTCACAGGGGACACCGGGGAGCTGTTTTTT. The encoded protein is CASRVTGDTGELFF.

This chain joins TRBV18 and TRBJ1-1; D unresolved. Looked up from germline, CDR1 is KGHSH and CDR2 is LQKENI. V was cut by 3 bases and J by 5 bases, with 10 bases left in between. The CDR3 covers 13 residues. CDR3 bases: TGTGCCAGCTCACCTCGATGGGTAACTGAAGCTTTCTTT. Its translation: CASSPRWVTEAFF.

This clonotype was counted many times. The chain has TRBV2 and TRBJ1-2, with 9 bases matching TRBD1. Germline values: CDR1 SNHLY, CDR2 FYNNEI. V gave up 8 bases and J gave up 3 bases; unmatched junction bases: 10. CDR3 length: 15 residues. CDR3: CASLPGTGLDYGYTF. CDR3 DNA: TGTGCCAGCCTCCCCGGGACAGGGTTGGACTATGGCTACACCTTC.

In regard to this clonotype: This may be a read error, as it is one base from a much larger clone. The rearrangement joins TRBV30 to TRBJ2-3, with 7 positions matching TRBD1. V trimming: 5 bases; J trimming: 4 bases; junction bases outside the gene matches: 6. Germline assignment: CDR1 GTSNPN and CDR2 SVGIG (reference sequence). CDR3 size: 13 residues. This chain's CDR3 is CAWDRVPADTQYF. The CDR3 nucleotides are TGTGCCTGGGACAGGGTTCCCGCAGATACGCAGTATTTT.

As regards this clonotype: The junction shows a germline mismatch at one end, possibly a read error. This sequence joins TRBV7-2 and TRBJ2-3; 7 bases are a match to TRBD2. The CDR3 sequence is 15 residues long. CDR1 is SGHTA, CDR2 FQGNSA, per germline. This CDR3 reads CASSRDYQSTDTRYF. For the CDR3, the DNA is TGTGCCAGCAGCCGGGACTACCAGAGCACAGATACGCGGTATTTT.

This chain joins TRBV5-1 and TRBJ1-4, with TRBD1 as a possible D gene (5 bases). V was trimmed by 1 base and J by 3 bases, leaving 13 bases between them. Germline V gives CDR1 SGHRS, CDR2 YFSETQ. The CDR3 has 16 amino acids. CDR3 loop: CASSLRQGLANEKLFF. The CDR3 nucleotides are TGCGCCAGCAGCTTGAGGCAGGGCTTGGCTAATGAAAAACTGTTTTTT.

The table lists this clonotype with a few counts. The chain combines TRBV7-8 with TRBJ2-1, with 8 bases identical to TRBD2. CDR1 and CDR2 from the germline V gene are SGHVS and FQNEAQ. The CDR3 totals 13 residues. V gave up 5 bases and J gave up 10 bases; unmatched junction bases: 7. The CDR3 sequence: CASSRGLVREQFF. CDR3 bases: TGTGCCAGCAGCAGGGGACTAGTCAGGGAGCAGTTCTTC.

In its sample, this clonotype was seen many times. The chain combines TRBV20-1 with TRBJ2-1; D remains unclear. Trimming removed 0 bases from V and 15 bases from J, with 12 bases in between. The CDR3 covers 11 residues. CDR1 DFQATT and CDR2 SNEGSKA come from the germline V gene (reference sequence). The CDR3 spells CSARETSLPFF. The CDR3 DNA is TGCAGTGCTAGAGAGACTTCCCTCCCGTTCTTC.

Points on this clonotype: No conserved phenylalanine or tryptophan ends this CDR3, so it is likely a read error. The CDR3 here is CAGSGKYEQYL. In DNA, the CDR3 is TGTGCCGGCTCCGGGAAATACGAGCAGTACCTC. J is TRBJ2-7 and V is TRBV28; D might be TRBD2 (5 bases). Per germline, CDR1 MDHEN and CDR2 SYDVKM. V was pared by 11 bases and J by 4 bases, with 12 bases between. The CDR3 has 11 amino acids.

This clonotype was counted ten times or more. This chain uses TRBV18 with TRBJ2-5; possibly TRBD2 for D (5 bases). Germline values: CDR1 KGHSH, CDR2 LQKENI. Trimming shortened V by 1 base and J by 5 bases, and 11 bases separated the two germline ends. The CDR3 has 14 residues. Here the CDR3 reads CASSPRGLTETQYF. The CDR3 DNA reads as TGTGCCAGCTCACCACGAGGGCTTACCGAGACCCAGTACTTC.

This clonotype was found a few times. This chain uses TRBV4-2 with TRBJ2-1; 12 bases fit TRBD2. This CDR3 has 16 residues. The germline CDR1 and CDR2 sequences are LGHNA and YNFKEQ. The trim removed 4 bases at V and 7 bases at J, leaving 8 bases unmatched. In DNA, the CDR3 is TGTGCCAGCAGCCCCGCTAGCGGGGGGGCCAATAATGAGCAGTTCTTC. Translated, it gives CASSPASGGANNEQFF.

The chain links TRBV7-9 to TRBJ2-1, with D uncertain. Germline V lookup: CDR1 SEHNR, CDR2 FQNEAQ (reference sequence). The V end lost 5 bases, the J end lost 10 bases, and 15 bases lay between the germline ends. CDR3 size: 13 residues. As DNA, the CDR3 is TGTGCCAGCAGCAGCACGAGCCGGGTCGAGCAGTTCTTC. Amino acids: CASSSTSRVEQFF.